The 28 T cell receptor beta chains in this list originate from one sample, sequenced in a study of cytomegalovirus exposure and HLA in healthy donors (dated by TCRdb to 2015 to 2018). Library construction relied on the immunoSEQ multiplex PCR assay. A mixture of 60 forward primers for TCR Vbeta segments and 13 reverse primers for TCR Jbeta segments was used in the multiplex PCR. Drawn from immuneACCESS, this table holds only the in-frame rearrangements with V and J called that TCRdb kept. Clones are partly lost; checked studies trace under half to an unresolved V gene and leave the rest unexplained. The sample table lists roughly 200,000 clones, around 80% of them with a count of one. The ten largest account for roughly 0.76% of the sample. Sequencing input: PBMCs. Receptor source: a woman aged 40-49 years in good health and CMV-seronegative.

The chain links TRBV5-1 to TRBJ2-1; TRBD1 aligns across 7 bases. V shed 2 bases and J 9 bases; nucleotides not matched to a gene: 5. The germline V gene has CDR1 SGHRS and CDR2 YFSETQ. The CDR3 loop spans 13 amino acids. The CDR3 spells CASSLLQGSEQFF. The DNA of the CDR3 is TGCGCCAGCAGCTTACTACAGGGGAGTGAGCAGTTCTTC.

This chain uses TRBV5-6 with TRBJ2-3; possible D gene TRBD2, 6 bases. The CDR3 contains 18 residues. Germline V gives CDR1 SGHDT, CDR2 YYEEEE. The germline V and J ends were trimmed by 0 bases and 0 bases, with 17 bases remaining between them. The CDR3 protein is CASSLAGEVTTSTDTQYF. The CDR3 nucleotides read TGTGCCAGCAGCTTGGCGGGAGAGGTTACCACTAGCACAGATACGCAGTATTTT. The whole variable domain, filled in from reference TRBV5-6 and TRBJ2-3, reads DAGVTQSPTHLIKTRGQQVTLRCSPKSGHDTVSWYQQALGQGPQFIFQYYEEEERQRGNFPDRFSGHQFPNYSSELNVNALLLGDSALYLCASSLAGEVTTSTDTQYFGPGTRLTVL.

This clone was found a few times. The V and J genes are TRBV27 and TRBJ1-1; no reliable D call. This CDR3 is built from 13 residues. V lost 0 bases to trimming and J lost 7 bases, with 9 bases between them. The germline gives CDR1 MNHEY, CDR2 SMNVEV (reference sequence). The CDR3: CASSLSGQIEAFF. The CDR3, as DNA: TGTGCCAGCAGTTTATCTGGCCAGATTGAAGCTTTCTTT.

For the CDR3, the DNA is TGTGCCTGGGGGAAGGGGTACGGCTACACCTTC. Encoded protein: CAWGKGYGYTF. The V call is TRBV30, the J call TRBJ1-2, with TRBD1 as a possible D gene (5 bases). The V gene's germline CDR1 is GTSNPN and CDR2 SVGIG (reference sequence). The V and J ends lost 5 bases and 8 bases respectively, with 12 bases between them. The CDR3 extends over 11 amino acids.

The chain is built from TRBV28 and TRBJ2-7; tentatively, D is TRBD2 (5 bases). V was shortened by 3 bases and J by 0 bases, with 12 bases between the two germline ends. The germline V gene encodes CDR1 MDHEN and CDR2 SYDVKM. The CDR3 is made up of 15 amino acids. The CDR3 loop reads CASSFFGGYSYEQYF. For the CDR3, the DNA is TGTGCCAGCAGTTTTTTTGGAGGATACTCCTACGAGCAGTACTTC.

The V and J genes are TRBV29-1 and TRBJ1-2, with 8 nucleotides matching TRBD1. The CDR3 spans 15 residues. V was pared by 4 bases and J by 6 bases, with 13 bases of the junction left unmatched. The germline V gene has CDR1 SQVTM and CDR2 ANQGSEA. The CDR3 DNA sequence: TGCAGCGTTGCATCAGGGGGCGTTGGGTTAAATGGCTACACCTTC. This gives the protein CSVASGGVGLNGYTF.

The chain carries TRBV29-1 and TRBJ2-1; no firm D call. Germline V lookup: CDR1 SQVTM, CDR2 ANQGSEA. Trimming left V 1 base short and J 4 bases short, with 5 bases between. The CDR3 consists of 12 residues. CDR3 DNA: TGCAGCGTTGAAGGCAGATACAATGAGCAGTTCTTC. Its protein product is CSVEGRYNEQFF.

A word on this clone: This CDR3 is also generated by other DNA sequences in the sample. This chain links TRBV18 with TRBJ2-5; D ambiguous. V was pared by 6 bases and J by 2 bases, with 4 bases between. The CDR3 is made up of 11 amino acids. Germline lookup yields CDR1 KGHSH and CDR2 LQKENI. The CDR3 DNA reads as TGTGCCAGCTCGTCACAAGAGACCCAGTACTTC. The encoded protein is CASSSQETQYF. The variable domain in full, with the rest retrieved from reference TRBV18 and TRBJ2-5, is NAGVMQNPRHLVRRRGQEARLRCSPMKGHSHVYWYRQLPEEGLKFMVYLQKENIIDESGMPKERFSAEFPKEGPSILRIQQVVRGDSAAYFCASSSQETQYFGPGTRLLVL.

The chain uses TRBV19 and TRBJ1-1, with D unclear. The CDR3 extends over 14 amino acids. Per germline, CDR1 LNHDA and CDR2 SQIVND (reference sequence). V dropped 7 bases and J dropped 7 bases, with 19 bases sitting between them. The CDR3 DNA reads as TGTGCCAGTACCGCTGGTCCGGCAGGTTATGAAGCTTTCTTT. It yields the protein CASTAGPAGYEAFF.

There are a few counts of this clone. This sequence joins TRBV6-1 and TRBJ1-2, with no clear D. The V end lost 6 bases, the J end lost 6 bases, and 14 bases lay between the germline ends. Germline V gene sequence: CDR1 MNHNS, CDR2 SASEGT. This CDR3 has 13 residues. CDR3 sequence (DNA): TGTGCCAGCAGCGCGATTGGCGGCGATGGCTACACCTTC. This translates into CASSAIGGDGYTF.

This CDR3 is CATSRRGDTEAFF. CDR3 nucleotide sequence: TGTGCCACCAGCAGACGCGGGGACACTGAAGCTTTCTTT. The V call is TRBV15, the J call TRBJ1-1; D gene ambiguous. CDR1 is LNHNV and CDR2 is YYDKDF in the germline V gene (reference sequence). There are 13 residues in the CDR3. Trimming left V 2 bases short and J 3 bases short, with 7 bases between.

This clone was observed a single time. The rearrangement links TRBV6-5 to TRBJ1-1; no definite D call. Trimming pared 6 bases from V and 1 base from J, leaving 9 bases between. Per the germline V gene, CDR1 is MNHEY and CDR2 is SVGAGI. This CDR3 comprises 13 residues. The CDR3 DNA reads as TGTGCCAGCAGCCTCAACAGGAACACTGAAGCTTTCTTT. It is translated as CASSLNRNTEAFF.

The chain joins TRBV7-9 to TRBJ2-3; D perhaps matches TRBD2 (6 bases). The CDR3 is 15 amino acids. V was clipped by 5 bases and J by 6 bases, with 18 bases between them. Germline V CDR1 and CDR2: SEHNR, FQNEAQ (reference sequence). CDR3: CASSLVGGTADTQYF. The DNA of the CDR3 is TGTGCCAGCAGCCTGGTGGGGGGTACGGCGGATACGCAGTATTTT.

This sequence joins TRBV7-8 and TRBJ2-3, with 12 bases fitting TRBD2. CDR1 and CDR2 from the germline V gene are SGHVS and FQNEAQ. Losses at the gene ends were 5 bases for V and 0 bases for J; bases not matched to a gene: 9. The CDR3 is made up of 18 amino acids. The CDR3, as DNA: TGTGCCAGCAGCCACACTAGCGGGGGGAGCTATAGCACAGATACGCAGTATTTT. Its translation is CASSHTSGGSYSTDTQYF.

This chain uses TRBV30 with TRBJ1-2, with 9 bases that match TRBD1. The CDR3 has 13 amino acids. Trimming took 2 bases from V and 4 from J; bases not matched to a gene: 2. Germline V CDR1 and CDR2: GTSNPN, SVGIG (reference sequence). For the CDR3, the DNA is TGTGCCTGGAGTACAGGGGGCTTCTATGGCTACACCTTC. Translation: CAWSTGGFYGYTF.

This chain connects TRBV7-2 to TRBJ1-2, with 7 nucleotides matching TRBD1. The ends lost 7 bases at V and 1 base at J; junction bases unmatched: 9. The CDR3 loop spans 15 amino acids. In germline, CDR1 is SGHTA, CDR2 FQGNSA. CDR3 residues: CASNPSQGDNYGYTF. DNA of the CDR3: TGTGCCAGCAACCCCTCTCAGGGGGATAACTATGGCTACACCTTC.

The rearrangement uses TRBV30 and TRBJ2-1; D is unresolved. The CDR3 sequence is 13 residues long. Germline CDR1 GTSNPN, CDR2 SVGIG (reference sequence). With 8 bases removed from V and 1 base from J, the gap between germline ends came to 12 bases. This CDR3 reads CAGRPYSYNEQFF. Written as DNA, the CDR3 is TGTGCCGGCCGCCCGTATTCCTACAATGAGCAGTTCTTC.

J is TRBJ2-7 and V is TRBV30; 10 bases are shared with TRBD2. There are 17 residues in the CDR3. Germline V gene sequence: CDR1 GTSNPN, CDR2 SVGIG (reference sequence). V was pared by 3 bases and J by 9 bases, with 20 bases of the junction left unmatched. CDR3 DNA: TGTGCCTGGAGCCTAGGTCTTCCTAGCGGGAGAGCGGGGGGGCAGTACTTC. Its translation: CAWSLGLPSGRAGGQYF.

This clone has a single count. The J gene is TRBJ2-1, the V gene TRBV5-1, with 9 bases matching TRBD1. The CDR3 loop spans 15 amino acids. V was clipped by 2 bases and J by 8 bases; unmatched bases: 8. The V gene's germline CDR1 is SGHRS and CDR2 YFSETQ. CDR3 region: CASSLAGTGMHEQFF. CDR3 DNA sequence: TGCGCCAGCAGCTTAGCCGGGACAGGGATGCATGAGCAGTTCTTC.

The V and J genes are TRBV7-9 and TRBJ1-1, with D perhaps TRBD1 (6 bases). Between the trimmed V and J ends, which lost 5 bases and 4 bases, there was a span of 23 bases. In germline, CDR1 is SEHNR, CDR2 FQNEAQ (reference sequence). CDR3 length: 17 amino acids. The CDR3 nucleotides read TGTGCCAGCAGCAGGGATATAGGGGGTAATATCGGCACTGAAGCTTTCTTT. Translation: CASSRDIGGNIGTEAFF.

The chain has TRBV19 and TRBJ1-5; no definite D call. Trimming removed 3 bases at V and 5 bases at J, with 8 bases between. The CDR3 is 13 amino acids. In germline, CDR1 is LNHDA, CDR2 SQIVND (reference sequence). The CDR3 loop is CASSITSDQPQHF. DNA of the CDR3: TGTGCCAGTAGTATTACCTCAGATCAGCCCCAGCATTTT. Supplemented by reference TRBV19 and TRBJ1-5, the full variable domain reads DGGITQSPKYLFRKEGQNVTLSCEQNLNHDAMYWYRQDPGQGLRLIYYSQIVNDFQKGDIAEGYSVSREKKESFPLTVTSAQKNPTAFYLCASSITSDQPQHFGDGTRLSIL.

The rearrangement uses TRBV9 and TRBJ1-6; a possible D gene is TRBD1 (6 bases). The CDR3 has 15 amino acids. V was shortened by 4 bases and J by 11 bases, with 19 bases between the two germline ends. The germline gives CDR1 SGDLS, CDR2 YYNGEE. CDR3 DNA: TGTGCCAGCAGCCCCCGACAGGATCTGTTTCCACCCCTCCACTTT. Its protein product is CASSPRQDLFPPLHF.

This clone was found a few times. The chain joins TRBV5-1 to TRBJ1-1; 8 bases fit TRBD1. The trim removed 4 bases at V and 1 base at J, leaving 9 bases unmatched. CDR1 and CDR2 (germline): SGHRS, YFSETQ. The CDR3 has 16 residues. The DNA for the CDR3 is TGCGCCAGCAGCCCCAGAGGAGGACAGGGGAACACTGAAGCTTTCTTT. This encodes CASSPRGGQGNTEAFF.

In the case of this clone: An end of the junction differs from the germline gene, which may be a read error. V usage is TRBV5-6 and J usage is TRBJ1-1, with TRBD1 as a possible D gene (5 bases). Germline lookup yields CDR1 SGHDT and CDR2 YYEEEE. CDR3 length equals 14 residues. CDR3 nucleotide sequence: TGTGCCGGCAGCTTTCGACAGAGGAACACTGAAGCTTTCTTT. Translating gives CAGSFRQRNTEAFF.

The CDR3 loop reads CAITDSGTSYEQYF. CDR3 coding DNA: TGTGCCATCACCGATAGCGGGACCTCCTACGAGCAGTACTTC. The rearrangement joins TRBV10-3 to TRBJ2-7; 8 positions match TRBD2. Germline trimming cut 7 bases from V and 0 bases from J; bases unmatched to any gene: 5. Germline V gene data show CDR1 as ENHRY and CDR2 as SYGVKD. The CDR3 length is 14 residues.

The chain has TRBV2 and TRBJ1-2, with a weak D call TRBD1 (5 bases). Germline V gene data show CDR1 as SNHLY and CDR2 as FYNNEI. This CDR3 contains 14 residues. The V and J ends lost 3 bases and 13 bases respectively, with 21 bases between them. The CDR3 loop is CASSDRGWGYSCTF. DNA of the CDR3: TGTGCCAGCAGTGATAGGGGATGGGGCTATAGCTGCACCTTC.

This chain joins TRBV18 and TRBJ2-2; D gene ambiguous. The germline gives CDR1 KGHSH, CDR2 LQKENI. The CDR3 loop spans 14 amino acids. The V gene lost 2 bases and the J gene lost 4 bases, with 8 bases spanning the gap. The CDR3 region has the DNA TGTGCCAGCTCACCAGTGCAGATCACCGGGGAGCTGTTTTTT. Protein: CASSPVQITGELFF. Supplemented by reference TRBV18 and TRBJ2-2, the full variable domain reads NAGVMQNPRHLVRRRGQEARLRCSPMKGHSHVYWYRQLPEEGLKFMVYLQKENIIDESGMPKERFSAEFPKEGPSILRIQQVVRGDSAAYFCASSPVQITGELFFGEGSRLTVL.

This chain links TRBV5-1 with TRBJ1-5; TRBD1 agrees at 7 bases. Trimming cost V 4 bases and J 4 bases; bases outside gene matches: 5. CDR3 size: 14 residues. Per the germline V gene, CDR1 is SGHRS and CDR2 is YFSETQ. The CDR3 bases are TGCGCCAGCAGCCAAACAGGGGAAAATCAGCCCCAGCATTTT. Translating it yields CASSQTGENQPQHF.